This TCR beta chain was found in a study of T cell responses to AZD1222 COVID-19 vaccine. Overall study context: Second-dose recipients at about 4 or about 12 weeks were treated as one pooled group. Study results and caveats: The CD4 TCRs associated with vaccination extended across spike and predominated at 160-218 and 743-854. Researchers took repertoire samples only after the peak T cell response had come.

TCRdb's table, derived via immunoSEQ multiplex PCR, lists solely in-frame clones and lacks some. Of 70,000 or so clones in the sample, about nine tenths were seen once. For this clone: Its specificity is unknown.

Germline loops: CDR1 MNHEY, CDR2 SVGAGI. The trim removed 0 bases at V and 9 bases at J, leaving 5 bases unmatched. The CDR3 consists of 16 residues. The material sequenced was peripheral blood, taken on day 0 of AZD1222 vaccination. The source of this sequence is an adult in good health. The chain combines TRBV6-5 with TRBJ2-2; 12 bases line up with TRBD2. The CDR3 DNA follows: TGTGCCAGCAGTTACTCGATACTAGCGGGGGGCAGGGAGCTGTTTTTT. Translating gives CASSYSILAGGRELFF.